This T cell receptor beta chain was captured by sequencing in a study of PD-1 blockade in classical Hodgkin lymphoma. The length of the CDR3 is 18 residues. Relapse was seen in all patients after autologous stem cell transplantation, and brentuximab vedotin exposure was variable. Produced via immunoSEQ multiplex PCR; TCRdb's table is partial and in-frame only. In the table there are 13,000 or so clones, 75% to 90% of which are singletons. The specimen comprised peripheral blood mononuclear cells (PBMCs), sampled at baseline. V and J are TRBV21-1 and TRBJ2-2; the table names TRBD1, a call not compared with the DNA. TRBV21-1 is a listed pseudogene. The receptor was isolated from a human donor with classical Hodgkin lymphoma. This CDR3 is CASSKALIGQANTGELFF. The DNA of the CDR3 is TGTGCCAGCAGCAAAGCGCTTATAGGACAGGCGAACACCGGGGAGCTGTTTTTT.